Listed below are T cell receptor beta chains from one sample, sequenced in a study of cytomegalovirus exposure and HLA in healthy donors. Data came from immunoSEQ multiplex PCR; TCRdb stores just in-frame clones and leaves some out. Of 120,000 or so clones listed, less than 80% are singletons. Source material: PBMCs. The receptors were gathered from a man aged 30 to 39 in good health and CMV-seronegative. The CDR3 runs from the conserved cysteine through the conserved F or W. D genes are given only for firm matches. Expanded clones get a size class; other rows say once, few or many, or leave the size out.

NA	TRBD1	TRBV10-3	TRBJ1-2	TGTGCCATCACCCCAGGGACAGGGGTCGTGGGCAACTATGGCTACACCTTC	CAITPGTGVVGNYGYTF
NA	NA	TRBV6-5	TRBJ2-7	TGTGCCAGCAGACCCATCCAGACAGGTCCAACCGGGCAGTACTTC	CASRPIQTGPTGQYF
NA	NA	TRBV27	TRBJ2-1	TGTGCCAGCAGTTTAGTTTCCCGCGCCAATGAGCAGTTCTTC	CASSLVSRANEQFF
NA	TRBD1	TRBV5-1	TRBJ2-1	TGCGCCAGCAGCGCAGGGGGCCCTCCGTTCTTC	CASSAGGPPFF
NA	TRBD2	TRBV14	TRBJ2-3	TGTGCCAGCAGCCTTCGGACTAGACGCCCCTCAGATACGCAGTATTTT	CASSLRTRRPSDTQYF
NA	NA	TRBV6-1	TRBJ1-2	TGTGCCAGCAGTGACGGGGTGGGCTATGGCTACACCTTC	CASSDGVGYGYTF
NA	TRBD1	TRBV4-2	TRBJ2-7	TGTGCCAGCAGCCAAGGCCCATGGGGGACAGGGGCACGCGAGCAGTACTTC	CASSQGPWGTGAREQYF
NA	TRBD1	TRBV5-1	TRBJ1-2	TGCGCCAGCAGCTTGGCTCCCAGACAGGGGGATGGCTACACCTTC	CASSLAPRQGDGYTF
NA	NA	TRBV11-2	TRBJ1-4	TGTGCCAGCAGCTTAATCGGGAGGGGGTTCGATGAAAAACTGTTTTTT	CASSLIGRGFDEKLFF
NA	TRBD2	TRBV27	TRBJ2-3	TGTGCCAGCAGTTTAACGACTAGCGGGGACCCAGATACGCAGTATTTT	CASSLTTSGDPDTQYF
few	TRBD1	TRBV6-1	TRBJ1-1	TGTGCCAGCAGGAGGACAGGGGATGGAAAAGCTTTCTTT	CASRRTGDGKAFF
NA	NA	TRBV4-1	TRBJ1-2	TGCGCCAGCAGCCAAGAAACTGGGGCGGGGGTGAGCTATGGCTACACCTTC	CASSQETGAGVSYGYTF
NA	NA	TRBV6-1	TRBJ2-5	TGTGCCATCGACGGGTACCAAGAGACCCAGTACTTC	CAIDGYQETQYF
NA	NA	TRBV5-6	TRBJ1-2	TGTGCCAGCAGCTACAGGGCCTATGGCTACACCTTC	CASSYRAYGYTF
NA	NA	TRBV6-6	TRBJ1-4	TGTGCCAGCATCGGGGTGATGGGTGAAAAACTGTTTTTT	CASIGVMGEKLFF
NA	TRBD2	TRBV2	TRBJ2-7	TGTGCCAGCACAATAACTAGCGCTCCCTACGAGCAGTACTTC	CASTITSAPYEQYF
NA	NA	TRBV7-2	TRBJ2-7	TGTGCCAGCAGCTTTCGGACTGCAGCCTACGAGCAGTACTTC	CASSFRTAAYEQYF
few	NA	TRBV10-3	TRBJ2-7	TGTGCCATCCAGCCCCAGGGGGGAGAGCAGTACTTC	CAIQPQGGEQYF
NA	NA	TRBV21-1	TRBJ2-5	TGTGCCAGCAACCGCAAAAAGAACAGGGCCCAAGTCCAAGAGACCCAGTACTTC	CASNRKKNRAQVQETQYF
NA	NA	TRBV18	TRBJ1-1	TGTGCCAGCTCTGTAAGCGAACGGACTGAAGCTTTCTTT	CASSVSERTEAFF
NA	TRBD1	TRBV30	TRBJ2-1	TGTGCCTGGGGACAGGGGCCGGGCAATGAGCAGTTCTTC	CAWGQGPGNEQFF
NA	NA	TRBV5-4	TRBJ2-3	TGTGCCATCACACTACCGGCGGGACAGAGCACAGATACGCAGTATTTT	CAITLPAGQSTDTQYF
NA	NA	TRBV19	TRBJ1-1	TGTGCCAGTAGTAACCCGACAGGAGTCATGAACACTGAAGCTTTCTTT	CASSNPTGVMNTEAFF
NA	TRBD1	TRBV18	TRBJ1-4	TGTGCCAGCTCACCTTGGGGACAGCTGAATGAAAAACTGTTTTTT	CASSPWGQLNEKLFF
NA	TRBD1	TRBV5-3	TRBJ2-2	TGTGCCAGAAGCCTCGGACAGGGTTTCGCCGGGGAGCTGTTTTTT	CARSLGQGFAGELFF
NA	TRBD2	TRBV10-2	TRBJ2-5	TGCGCCAGCAGTGAATTGGGGCTAGCGGGGGGAGAGACCCAGTACTTC	CASSELGLAGGETQYF
NA	NA	TRBV11-1	TRBJ1-2	TGTGCCAGCAGCTTAGAGGACAGCTTTTATGGCTACACCTTC	CASSLEDSFYGYTF
NA	TRBD1	TRBV15	TRBJ1-1	TGTGCCACCAGCAGGGGGGACAGGGGAGGGACTGAAGCTTTCTTT	CATSRGDRGGTEAFF
once	NA	TRBV28	TRBJ2-6	TGTGCCAGCAGCTTAGGTCAACAGGGGCGGGGTGGGGCCAACGTCCTGACTTTC	CASSLGQQGRGGANVLTF
once	TRBD1	TRBV5-8	TRBJ2-5	TGTGCCAGCAGCTTAGGACAGGCCCAAGAGACCCAGTACTTC	CASSLGQAQETQYF
NA	TRBD2	TRBV28	TRBJ2-7	TGTGCCAGCAGCTACCCACAGAGACTAGCGGGGGGGACCTACGAGCAGTACTTC	CASSYPQRLAGGTYEQYF
NA	NA	TRBV5-6	TRBJ1-2	TGTGCCAGCAATCTATTCCGGGGGGCTAAGGGCTACACCTTC	CASNLFRGAKGYTF
NA	NA	TRBV11-1	TRBJ1-1	TGTGCCAGCAGCTTAACGGTGAACACTGAAGCTTTCTTT	CASSLTVNTEAFF
few	NA	TRBV19	TRBJ2-3	TGTGCCAGTTTACGAGGAGATACGCAGTATTTT	CASLRGDTQYF
NA	TRBD2	TRBV11-3	TRBJ2-1	TGTGCCAGCAGCTTAGGGACTAGCGCTTACGAGCAGTTCTTC	CASSLGTSAYEQFF
NA	NA	TRBV9	TRBJ2-1	TGTGCCAGCAACGCGGTAGGAAACAATGAGCAGTTCTTC	CASNAVGNNEQFF
NA	TRBD1	TRBV19	TRBJ2-1	TGTGCCAGTAGTATGCGGACAGGGGGCCTCTACAATGAGCAGTTCTTC	CASSMRTGGLYNEQFF
NA	TRBD2	TRBV6-6	TRBJ2-5	TGTGCCAGCAGTTCCCTCAGCGGGGGGAGACAAGAGACCCAGTACTTC	CASSSLSGGRQETQYF
NA	TRBD2	TRBV5-4	TRBJ2-1	TGTGCCAGCAGTCGTGGGACTAGCGGGTCCTACAATGAGCAGTTCTTC	CASSRGTSGSYNEQFF
few	TRBD1	TRBV27	TRBJ2-7	TGTGCCAGCAGTTCCCGGGACAGTATTTTGAAGCAGTACTTC	CASSSRDSILKQYF
few	NA	TRBV7-8	TRBJ1-5	TGTGCCAGCAGCTTTGAGAGCAATCAGCCCCAGCATTTT	CASSFESNQPQHF
once	TRBD1	TRBV6-1	TRBJ1-2	TGTGCCAGCAGTGAGCCGCCGGGACAGGGGGCTGGCGGTGGCTACACCTTC	CASSEPPGQGAGGGYTF
medium-sized	NA	TRBV7-2	TRBJ2-3	TGTGCCAGCAGCTTTATCGAGGGAGGTACGCAGTATTTT	CASSFIEGGTQYF
NA	TRBD1	TRBV28	TRBJ2-6	TGTGCCAGCAGTTTACCCGGGACAGGGGGCATCTCTGGGGCCAACGTCCTGACTTTC	CASSLPGTGGISGANVLTF
few	NA	TRBV2	TRBJ1-6	TGTGCCAGCAGTGTGTATAGAGAGAATTCACCCCTCCACTTT	CASSVYRENSPLHF
NA	TRBD1	TRBV5-1	TRBJ2-3	TGCGCCAGCAGCTTGGGACAGGGGGGAGATACGCAGTATTTT	CASSLGQGGDTQYF
NA	TRBD2	TRBV28	TRBJ2-1	TGTGCCAGCAGCAGACGGGGACTAGCGGGGGGTTCGCATGAGCAGTTCTTC	CASSRRGLAGGSHEQFF
NA	NA	TRBV4-3	TRBJ1-5	TGCGCCAGCAGCCAAGGAACTTATAGCAATCAGCCCCAGCATTTT	CASSQGTYSNQPQHF
NA	NA	TRBV7-9	TRBJ1-2	TGTGCCAGCAGTCCCTCCGGACAGCTTTATGGCTACACCTTC	CASSPSGQLYGYTF
NA	TRBD1	TRBV15	TRBJ1-6	TGTGCCACCAGCAGAGGGGACAGGGGGCAGAAACCCCTCCACTTT	CATSRGDRGQKPLHF
NA	NA	TRBV5-1	TRBJ2-3	TGCGCCAGCAGCTTGGTGGGGGCTAGCAAGGTCCCGCAGTATTTT	CASSLVGASKVPQYF
NA	TRBD2	TRBV5-4	TRBJ2-7	TGTGCCAGCAGCTCCGATCGCGGGGGAACCTACGAGCAGTACTTC	CASSSDRGGTYEQYF
NA	NA	TRBV7-2	TRBJ1-1	TGTGCCAGCAGCGTAACAGAGAACACTGAAGCTTTCTTT	CASSVTENTEAFF